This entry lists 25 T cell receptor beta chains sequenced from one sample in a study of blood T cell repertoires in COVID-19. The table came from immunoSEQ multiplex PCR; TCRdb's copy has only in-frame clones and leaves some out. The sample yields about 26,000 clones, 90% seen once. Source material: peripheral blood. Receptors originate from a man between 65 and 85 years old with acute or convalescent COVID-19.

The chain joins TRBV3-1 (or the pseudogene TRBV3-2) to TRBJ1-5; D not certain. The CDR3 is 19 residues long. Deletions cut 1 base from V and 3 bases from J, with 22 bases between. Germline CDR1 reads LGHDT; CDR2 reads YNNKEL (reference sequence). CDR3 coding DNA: TGTGCCAGCAGCCAAGGTCACTGGAGCAGCTCGTCTGACAATCAGCCCCAGCATTTT. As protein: CASSQGHWSSSSDNQPQHF.

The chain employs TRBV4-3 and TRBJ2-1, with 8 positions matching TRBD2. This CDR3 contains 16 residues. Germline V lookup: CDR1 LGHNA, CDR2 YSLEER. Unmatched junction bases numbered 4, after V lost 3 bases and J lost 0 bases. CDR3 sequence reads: CASSQSGTSSYNEQFF. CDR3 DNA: TGCGCCAGCAGCCAGTCCGGGACTAGCTCCTACAATGAGCAGTTCTTC.

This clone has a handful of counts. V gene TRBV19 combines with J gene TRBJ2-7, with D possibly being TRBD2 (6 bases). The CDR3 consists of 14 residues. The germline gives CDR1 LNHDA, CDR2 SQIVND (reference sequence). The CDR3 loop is CATAPRLGPYEQYF. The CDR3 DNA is TGTGCTACCGCCCCGCGACTAGGCCCCTACGAGCAGTACTTC.

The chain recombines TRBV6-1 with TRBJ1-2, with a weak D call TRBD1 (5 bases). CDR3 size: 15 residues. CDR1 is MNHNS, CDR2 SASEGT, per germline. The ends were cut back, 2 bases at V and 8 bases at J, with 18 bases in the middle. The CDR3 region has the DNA TGTGCCAGCAGTGAACCCCTTGGGACTTTTAGCGGCTACACCTTC. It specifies CASSEPLGTFSGYTF.

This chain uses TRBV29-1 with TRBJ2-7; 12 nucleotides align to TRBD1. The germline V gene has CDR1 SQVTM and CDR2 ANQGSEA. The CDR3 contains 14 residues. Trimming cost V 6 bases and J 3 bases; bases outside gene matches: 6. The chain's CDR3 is CSVGTGGIDYEQYF. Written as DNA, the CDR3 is TGCAGCGTAGGGACAGGGGGCATAGACTACGAGCAGTACTTC.

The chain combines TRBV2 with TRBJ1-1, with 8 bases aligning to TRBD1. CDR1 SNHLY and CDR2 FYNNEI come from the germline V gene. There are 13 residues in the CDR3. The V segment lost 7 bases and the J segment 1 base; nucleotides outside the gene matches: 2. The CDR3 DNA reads TGTGCCAGCAATGGACAGGGGAACACTGAAGCTTTCTTT. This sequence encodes CASNGQGNTEAFF.

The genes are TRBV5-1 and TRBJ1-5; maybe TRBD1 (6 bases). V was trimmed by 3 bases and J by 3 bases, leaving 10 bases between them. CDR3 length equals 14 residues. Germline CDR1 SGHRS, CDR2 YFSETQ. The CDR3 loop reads CASSSGTLNQPQHF. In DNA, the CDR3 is TGCGCCAGCAGCTCCGGGACACTCAATCAGCCCCAGCATTTT.

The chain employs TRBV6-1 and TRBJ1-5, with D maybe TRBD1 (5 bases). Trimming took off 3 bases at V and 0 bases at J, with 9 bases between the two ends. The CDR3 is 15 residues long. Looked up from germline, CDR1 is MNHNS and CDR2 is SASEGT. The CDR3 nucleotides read TGTGCCAGCAGTGAGAGTAGGGGTAGCAATCAGCCCCAGCATTTT. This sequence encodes CASSESRGSNQPQHF.

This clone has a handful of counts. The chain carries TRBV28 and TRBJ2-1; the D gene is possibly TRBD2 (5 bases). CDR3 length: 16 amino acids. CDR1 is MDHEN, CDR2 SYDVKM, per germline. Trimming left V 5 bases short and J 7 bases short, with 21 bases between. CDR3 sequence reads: CASSNGLEEGNNEQFF. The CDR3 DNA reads TGTGCCAGCAGTAACGGACTGGAGGAAGGGAATAATGAGCAGTTCTTC.

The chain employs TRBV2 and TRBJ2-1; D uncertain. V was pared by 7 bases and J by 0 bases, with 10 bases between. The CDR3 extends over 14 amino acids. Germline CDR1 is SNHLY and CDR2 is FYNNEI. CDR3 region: CASIKQSSYNEQFF. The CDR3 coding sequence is TGTGCCAGCATTAAACAGAGCTCCTACAATGAGCAGTTCTTC.

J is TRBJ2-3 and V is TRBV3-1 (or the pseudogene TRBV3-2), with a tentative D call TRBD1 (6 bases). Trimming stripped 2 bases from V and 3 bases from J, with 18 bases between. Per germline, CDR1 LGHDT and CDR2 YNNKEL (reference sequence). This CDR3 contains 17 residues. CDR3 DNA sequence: TGTGCCAGCAGCCAATCCCGCCAGGGGCTACTGACAGATACGCAGTATTTT. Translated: CASSQSRQGLLTDTQYF.

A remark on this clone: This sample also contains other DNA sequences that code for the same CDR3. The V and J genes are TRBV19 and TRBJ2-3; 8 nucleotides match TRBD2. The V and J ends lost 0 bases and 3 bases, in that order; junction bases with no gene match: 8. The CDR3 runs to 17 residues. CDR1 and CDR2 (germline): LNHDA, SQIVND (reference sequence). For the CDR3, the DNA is TGTGCCAGTAGTATAGATCAACTAGCGGCAGGTACAGATACGCAGTATTTT. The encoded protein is CASSIDQLAAGTDTQYF. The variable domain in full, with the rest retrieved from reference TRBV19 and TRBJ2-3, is DGGITQSPKYLFRKEGQNVTLSCEQNLNHDAMYWYRQDPGQGLRLIYYSQIVNDFQKGDIAEGYSVSREKKESFPLTVTSAQKNPTAFYLCASSIDQLAAGTDTQYFGPGTRLTVL.

The CDR3 spells CASSQDEAAGGGEQYF. CDR3 nucleotide sequence: TGTGCCAGCAGCCAAGATGAGGCGGCGGGAGGAGGAGAGCAGTACTTC. The chain is built from TRBV3-1 (or the pseudogene TRBV3-2) and TRBJ2-7; TRBD2 matches at 8 bases. The CDR3 consists of 16 residues. Germline CDR1 LGHDT, CDR2 YNNKEL (reference sequence). The junction had 11 bases not matched to a gene; V was cut back by 0 bases and J by 7 bases.

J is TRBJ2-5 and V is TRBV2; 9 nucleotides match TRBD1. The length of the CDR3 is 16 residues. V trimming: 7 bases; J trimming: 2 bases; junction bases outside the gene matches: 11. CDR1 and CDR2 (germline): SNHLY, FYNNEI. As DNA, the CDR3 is TGTGCCAGCACATCATTGACAGGGGGTGGTCAAGAGACCCAGTACTTC. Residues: CASTSLTGGGQETQYF.

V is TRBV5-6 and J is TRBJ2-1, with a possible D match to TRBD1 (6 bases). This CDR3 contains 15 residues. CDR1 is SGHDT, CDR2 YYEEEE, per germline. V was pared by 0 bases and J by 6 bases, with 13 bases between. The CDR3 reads CASSLALQGINEQFF. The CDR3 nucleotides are TGTGCCAGCAGCTTGGCCCTACAGGGCATCAATGAGCAGTTCTTC.

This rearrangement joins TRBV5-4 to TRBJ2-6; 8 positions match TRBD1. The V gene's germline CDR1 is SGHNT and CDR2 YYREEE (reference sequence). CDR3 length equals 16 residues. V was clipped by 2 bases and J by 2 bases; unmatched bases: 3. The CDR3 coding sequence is TGTGCCAGCAGCTTCCAGGGGGCTGCTGGGGCCAACGTCCTGACTTTC. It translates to CASSFQGAAGANVLTF.

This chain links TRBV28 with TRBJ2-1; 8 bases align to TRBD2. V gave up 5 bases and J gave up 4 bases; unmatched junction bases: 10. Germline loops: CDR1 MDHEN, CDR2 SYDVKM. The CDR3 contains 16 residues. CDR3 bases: TGTGCCAGCAGTACCATCGGGAGGGCGACATACAATGAGCAGTTCTTC. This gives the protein CASSTIGRATYNEQFF.

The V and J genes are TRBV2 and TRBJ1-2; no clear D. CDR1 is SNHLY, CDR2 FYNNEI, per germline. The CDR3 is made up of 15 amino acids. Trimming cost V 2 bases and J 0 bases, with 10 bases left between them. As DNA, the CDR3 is TGTGCCAGCAGTGAAACGAGAGGGTCTAACTATGGCTACACCTTC. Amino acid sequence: CASSETRGSNYGYTF.

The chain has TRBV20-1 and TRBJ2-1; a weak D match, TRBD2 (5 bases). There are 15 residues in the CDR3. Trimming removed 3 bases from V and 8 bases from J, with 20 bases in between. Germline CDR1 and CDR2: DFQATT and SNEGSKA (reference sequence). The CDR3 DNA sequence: TGCAGTGCTAGTGGACTCGGAGAGGGTAGAGATGAGCAGTTCTTC. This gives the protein CSASGLGEGRDEQFF.

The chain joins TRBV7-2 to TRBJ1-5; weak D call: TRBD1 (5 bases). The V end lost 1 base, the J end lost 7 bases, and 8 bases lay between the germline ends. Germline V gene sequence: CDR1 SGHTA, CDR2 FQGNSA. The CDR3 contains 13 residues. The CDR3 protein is CASSLGGRQPQHF. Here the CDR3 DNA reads TGTGCCAGCAGCTTAGGGGGCAGGCAGCCCCAGCATTTT.

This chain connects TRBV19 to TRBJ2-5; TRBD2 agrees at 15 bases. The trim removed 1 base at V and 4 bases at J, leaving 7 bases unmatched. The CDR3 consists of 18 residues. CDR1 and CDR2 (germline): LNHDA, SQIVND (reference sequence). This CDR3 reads CASSIAGLAGGPGETQYF. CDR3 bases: TGTGCCAGTAGTATAGCTGGACTAGCGGGAGGGCCAGGAGAGACCCAGTACTTC.

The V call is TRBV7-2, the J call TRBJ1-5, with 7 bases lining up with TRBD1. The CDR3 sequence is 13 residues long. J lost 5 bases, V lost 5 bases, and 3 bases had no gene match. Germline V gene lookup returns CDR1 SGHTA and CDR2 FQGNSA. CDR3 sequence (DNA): TGTGCCAGCAGCCATGGGACAGATCAGCCCCAGCATTTT. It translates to CASSHGTDQPQHF.

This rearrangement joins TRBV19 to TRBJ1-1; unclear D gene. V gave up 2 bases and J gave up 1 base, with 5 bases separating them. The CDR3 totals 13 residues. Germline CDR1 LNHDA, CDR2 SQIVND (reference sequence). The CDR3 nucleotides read TGTGCCAGTAGTATATCCCGGAACACTGAAGCTTTCTTT. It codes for CASSISRNTEAFF.

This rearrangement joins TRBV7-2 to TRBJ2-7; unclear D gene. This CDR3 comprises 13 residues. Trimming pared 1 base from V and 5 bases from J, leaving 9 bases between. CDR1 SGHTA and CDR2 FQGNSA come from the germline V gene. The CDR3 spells CASSLDGFNEQYF. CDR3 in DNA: TGTGCCAGCAGCTTAGACGGGTTCAACGAGCAGTACTTC. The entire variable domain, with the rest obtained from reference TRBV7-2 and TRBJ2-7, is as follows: GAGVSQSPSNKVTEKGKDVELRCDPISGHTALYWYRQSLGQGLEFLIYFQGNSAPDKSGLPSDRFSAERTGGSVSTLTIQRTQQEDSAVYLCASSLDGFNEQYFGPGTRLTVT.

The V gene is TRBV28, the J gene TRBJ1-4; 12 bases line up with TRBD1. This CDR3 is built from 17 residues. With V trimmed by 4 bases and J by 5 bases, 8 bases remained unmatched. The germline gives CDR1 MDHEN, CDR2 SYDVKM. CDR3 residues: CASSSSRDRGLNEKLFF. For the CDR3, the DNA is TGTGCCAGCAGTTCGTCCCGGGACAGGGGGCTGAATGAAAAACTGTTTTTT.